Below, 28 T cell receptor beta chains from the same sample are listed, as sequenced in a study of blood T cell repertoires in COVID-19. This table comes from immunoSEQ multiplex PCR, and its TCRdb copy is limited to in-frame clones, with some not included. The data contain roughly 500,000 clones, 80% to 90% of them singletons. The sample was PBMCs or T cells enriched from blood (not recorded which). All receptors derive from a woman in her fifties or sixties who had recovered from COVID-19.

Note on this clone: No DNA is shown, since the ends of the CDR3 on it are uncertain; the CDR3 is the one TCRdb lists. The gene calls are TRBV4-1 and TRBJ2-1; the table's D call, TRBD2, was not checked against the DNA. The CDR3 totals 13 residues, both ends included. From germline, CDR1 is MGHRA and CDR2 YSYEKL. The CDR3 spells CASSQVAGGTEFF.

The chain employs TRBV5-1 and TRBJ1-2; the D gene is possibly TRBD1 (5 bases). V lost 4 bases to trimming and J lost 6 bases, with 19 bases between them. The CDR3 totals 15 residues. CDR1 is SGHRS, CDR2 YFSETQ, per germline. CDR3 in amino acids: CASSHTGDRANGYTF. Written as DNA, the CDR3 is TGCGCCAGCAGCCATACGGGGGATAGGGCTAATGGCTACACCTTC.

The chain couples TRBV5-1 to TRBJ2-7, with 8 bases matching TRBD2. The V gene's germline CDR1 is SGHRS and CDR2 YFSETQ. Trimming cost V 0 bases and J 0 bases; bases outside gene matches: 5. The CDR3 consists of 16 residues. The CDR3 region has the DNA TGCGCCAGCAGCTTGGAGGGCGGGGGGAGCTCCTACGAGCAGTACTTC. Translating it yields CASSLEGGGSSYEQYF.

This rearrangement joins TRBV6-4 to TRBJ1-6, with D possibly TRBD1 on 5 matching bases. CDR1 is MRHNA and CDR2 is SNTAGT in the germline V gene. V was shortened by 6 bases and J by 10 bases, with 16 bases between the two germline ends. The CDR3 has 14 amino acids. DNA of the CDR3: TGTGCCAGCAGCCTTGACAGAGGCCTATCACCCCTCCACTTT. This sequence encodes CASSLDRGLSPLHF.

J is TRBJ2-7 and V is TRBV6-5, with 8 positions matching TRBD1. Germline V CDR1 and CDR2: MNHEY, SVGAGI. CDR3 length equals 13 residues. V lost 2 bases, J lost 7 bases, and 4 bases stayed unmatched. The CDR3 reads CASSYGQGWEQYF. CDR3 nucleotides: TGTGCCAGCAGTTACGGACAGGGTTGGGAGCAGTACTTC.

This clone was counted at least ten times. The chain carries TRBV29-1 and TRBJ1-3; D call uncertain. The CDR3 spans 12 residues. V was clipped by 6 bases and J by 1 base, with 7 bases between them. The V gene's germline CDR1 is SQVTM and CDR2 ANQGSEA. The CDR3 protein is CSVSESGNTIYF. CDR3 nucleotide sequence: TGCAGCGTCTCTGAGTCTGGAAACACCATATATTTT.

The chain combines TRBV3-1 (or the pseudogene TRBV3-2) with TRBJ1-6, with TRBD1 identical over 7 bases. V shed 4 bases and J 4 bases; nucleotides not matched to a gene: 7. Germline V gene lookup returns CDR1 LGHDT and CDR2 YNNKEL (reference sequence). This CDR3 contains 16 residues. CDR3 sequence (DNA): TGTGCCAGCAGCCTATACAGGGGCAAATATAATTCACCCCTCCACTTT. Amino acid sequence: CASSLYRGKYNSPLHF.

The chain recombines TRBV5-6 with TRBJ1-2, with 7 bases matching TRBD1. V trimming: 1 base; J trimming: 6 bases; junction bases outside the gene matches: 3. Germline assignment: CDR1 SGHDT and CDR2 YYEEEE. The CDR3 consists of 13 residues. CDR3 coding DNA: TGTGCCAGCAGCTTGATCCAGGGGGATGGCTACACCTTC. This codes for CASSLIQGDGYTF.

This chain links TRBV11-2 with TRBJ1-6, with D uncertain. Germline V gene sequence: CDR1 SGHAT, CDR2 FQNNGV. CDR3 size: 17 residues. Trimming left V 5 bases short and J 5 bases short, with 19 bases between. This CDR3 is CASSPTAALAHNSPLHF. CDR3 bases: TGTGCCAGCAGCCCTACCGCGGCGCTAGCCCATAATTCACCCCTCCACTTT. The variable domain in full, completed from reference TRBV11-2 and TRBJ1-6, reads EAGVAQSPRYKIIEKRQSVAFWCNPISGHATLYWYQQILGQGPKLLIQFQNNGVVDDSQLPKDRFSAERLKGVDSTLKIQPAKLEDSAVYLCASSPTAALAHNSPLHFGNGTRLTVT.

This chain joins TRBV6-1 and TRBJ1-2, with 7 bases that match TRBD1. V dropped 2 bases and J dropped 4; count of bases not matched to a gene: 4. There are 14 residues in the CDR3. Germline CDR1 is MNHNS and CDR2 is SASEGT. DNA for the CDR3: TGTGCCAGCAGTGAAAGGGGGCGCGGCTATGGCTACACCTTC. This sequence encodes CASSERGRGYGYTF.

The chain joins TRBV12-3 or TRBV12-4 to TRBJ1-1; 7 bases are a match to TRBD1. Losses at the gene ends were 7 bases for V and 5 bases for J; bases not matched to a gene: 7. This CDR3 contains 13 residues. CDR3 sequence (DNA): TGTGCCAGCACCAGACAGGGAGTAACTGAAGCTTTCTTT. It encodes CASTRQGVTEAFF.

The chain joins TRBV4-1 to TRBJ2-2; D gene uncertain. This CDR3 region has 15 residues. V lost 3 bases to trimming and J lost 4 bases, with 12 bases between them. CDR1 and CDR2 from the germline V gene are MGHRA and YSYEKL. The chain's CDR3 is CASSQSRQATGELFF. DNA of the CDR3: TGCGCCAGCAGCCAGAGTCGGCAGGCCACCGGGGAGCTGTTTTTT.

J is TRBJ2-1 and V is TRBV4-1, with TRBD1 identical over 9 bases. Germline V CDR1 and CDR2: MGHRA, YSYEKL. The CDR3 runs 15 residues. The trim removed 6 bases at V and 5 bases at J, leaving 8 bases unmatched. The CDR3 protein is CASRTGTGNHNEQFF. DNA for the CDR3: TGCGCCAGCAGAACCGGGACAGGGAATCACAATGAGCAGTTCTTC.

The chain combines TRBV23-1 with TRBJ2-7, with 8 bases aligning to TRBD1. TRBV23-1 is an ORF, with its function uncertain. V gave up 4 bases and J gave up 2 bases; unmatched junction bases: 13. The CDR3 sequence is 17 residues long. This CDR3 is CASSPPGGDRGAYEQYV. As DNA, the CDR3 is TGCGCCAGCAGTCCTCCCGGAGGAGACAGGGGCGCCTACGAGCAGTACGTC.

This clone showed up just a few times. This sequence joins TRBV4-1 and TRBJ1-3; D gene ambiguous. V lost 0 bases and J 7 bases, leaving 13 bases between the germline ends. CDR1 and CDR2 (germline): MGHRA, YSYEKL. CDR3 length equals 15 residues. Here the CDR3 reads CASSQDERGSNTIYF. The CDR3 region has the DNA TGCGCCAGCAGCCAAGACGAGAGAGGGAGTAACACCATATATTTT.

This clone was counted a single time. The V call is TRBV30, the J call TRBJ1-6; the match to TRBD1 covers 9 bases. Germline CDR1 reads GTSNPN; CDR2 reads SVGIG (reference sequence). The CDR3 extends over 13 amino acids. V lost 6 bases to trimming and J lost 9 bases; unmatched junction nucleotides: 6. In DNA, the CDR3 is TGTGCCTGCATGGACAGGGGAACTTCACCCCTCCACTTT. It yields the protein CACMDRGTSPLHF.

The rearrangement links TRBV28 to TRBJ1-5; D may be TRBD1 (6 bases). The CDR3 has 14 residues. With 5 bases removed from V and 5 bases from J, the gap between germline ends came to 13 bases. Germline lookup yields CDR1 MDHEN and CDR2 SYDVKM. The CDR3, as DNA: TGTGCCAGCAGTACCCAGGGGATCGATCAGCCCCAGCATTTT. This codes for CASSTQGIDQPQHF.

CDR3 residues: CASSFPRTGSGNTIYF. CDR3 nucleotide sequence: TGTGCCAGCAGCTTCCCCCGGACAGGGAGTGGAAACACCATATATTTT. The gene calls are TRBV2 and TRBJ1-3, with 8 bases that match TRBD1. The junction had 10 bases not matched to a gene; V was cut back by 6 bases and J by 3 bases. The CDR3 contains 16 residues. CDR1 and CDR2 (germline): SNHLY, FYNNEI. Complete variable domain (other parts from reference TRBV2 and TRBJ1-3): EPEVTQTPSHQVTQMGQEVILRCVPISNHLYFYWYRQILGQKVEFLVSFYNNEISEKSEIFDDQFSVERPDGSNFTLKIRSTKLEDSAMYFCASSFPRTGSGNTIYFGEGSWLTVV.

The chain recombines TRBV5-6 with TRBJ2-5, with TRBD2 identical over 8 bases. The J segment lost 4 bases and the V segment lost 3 bases, leaving 5 bases of the junction unmatched. There are 14 residues in the CDR3. Germline CDR1 and CDR2: SGHDT and YYEEEE. The CDR3 sequence is CASSSRGGGETQYF. As DNA, the CDR3 is TGTGCCAGCAGCTCTCGGGGGGGAGGAGAGACCCAGTACTTC.

The rearrangement uses TRBV10-3 and TRBJ1-5; 9 bases agree with TRBD1. Germline values: CDR1 ENHRY, CDR2 SYGVKD. This CDR3 spans 18 amino acids. V shed 2 bases and J 0 bases; nucleotides not matched to a gene: 8. CDR3 nucleotides: TGTGCCATCAGTGAGAGAGGAGGGACAGGGAGTAGCAATCAGCCCCAGCATTTT. It specifies CAISERGGTGSSNQPQHF.

This clone was seen a single time. This chain links TRBV9 with TRBJ2-7; D is possibly TRBD2 (5 bases). There are 15 residues in the CDR3. The V gene's germline CDR1 is SGDLS and CDR2 YYNGEE. The V and J ends lost 4 bases and 0 bases respectively, with 14 bases between them. CDR3 sequence: CASSPRPGSSYEQYF. The CDR3 DNA reads TGTGCCAGCAGCCCCCGGCCGGGGAGCTCCTACGAGCAGTACTTC.

The genes are TRBV2 and TRBJ1-2; D might be TRBD1 (6 bases). CDR3 size: 17 residues. From germline, CDR1 is SNHLY and CDR2 FYNNEI. Trimming removed 6 bases from V and 0 bases from J, with 20 bases in between. CDR3 protein: CASRRFLPTGANYGYTF. In DNA form, the CDR3 reads TGTGCCAGCAGACGCTTCCTCCCGACAGGAGCTAACTATGGCTACACCTTC.

The chain couples TRBV28 to TRBJ1-6; TRBD1 aligns across 10 bases. This CDR3 comprises 16 residues. The J segment lost 10 bases and the V segment lost 5 bases, leaving 11 bases of the junction unmatched. CDR1 and CDR2 (germline): MDHEN, SYDVKM. The CDR3 DNA sequence: TGTGCCAGCAGTCCAACCGCCGGGACAGGGGTGTCACCCCTCCACTTT. As protein: CASSPTAGTGVSPLHF.

The CDR3 DNA is TGTGCCAGCAGCGTAGGAGTGTCCGGGGAGCTGTTTTTT. It encodes CASSVGVSGELFF. The genes are TRBV9 and TRBJ2-2, with D unclear. Germline V CDR1 and CDR2: SGDLS, YYNGEE. The CDR3 has 13 amino acids. The V and J ends lost 0 bases and 6 bases respectively, with 6 bases between them.

The J gene is TRBJ1-2, the V gene TRBV10-3, with a tentative D call TRBD1 (5 bases). Germline CDR1 ENHRY, CDR2 SYGVKD. V was shortened by 10 bases and J by 3 bases, with 15 bases between the two germline ends. CDR3 length: 13 amino acids. CDR3 residues: CATEQATHYGYTF. DNA of the CDR3: TGTGCCACGGAACAGGCTACCCACTATGGCTACACCTTC.

The V and J genes are TRBV7-2 and TRBJ2-3; D possibly corresponds to TRBD2 (6 bases). Germline loops: CDR1 SGHTA, CDR2 FQGNSA. The V end lost 1 base, the J end lost 1 base, and 9 bases lay between the germline ends. The CDR3 runs to 15 residues. CDR3: CASSLVGTGTDTQYF. DNA for the CDR3: TGTGCCAGCAGCTTAGTCGGGACTGGCACAGATACGCAGTATTTT.

The chain has TRBV6-5 and TRBJ2-1; TRBD1 matches 9 bases. Germline V gives CDR1 MNHEY, CDR2 SVGAGI. V lost 6 bases, J lost 9 bases, and 9 bases stayed unmatched. This CDR3 contains 14 residues. The DNA of the CDR3 is TGTGCCAGCAGCCCCTGGACAGGGGCGGCTGAGCAGTTCTTC. It is translated as CASSPWTGAAEQFF.

The genes are TRBV24-1 and TRBJ1-1; 8 bases are a match to TRBD1. The CDR3 extends over 14 amino acids. Trimming at V came to 7 bases and at J to 0 bases, leaving 3 bases not matched to a gene. The V gene's germline CDR1 is KGHDR and CDR2 SFDVKD. For the CDR3, the DNA is TGTGCCACCAGAGGGACAGGAATGAACACTGAAGCTTTCTTT. Translated: CATRGTGMNTEAFF.